The rows below give T cell receptor beta chains drawn from one sample of a study of PD-1 blockade in classical Hodgkin lymphoma. This table comes from immunoSEQ multiplex PCR, and its TCRdb copy is limited to in-frame clones, with some not included. The sample yields some 150,000 clones, nearly 80% seen once. Sequences were derived from peripheral blood mononuclear cells (PBMCs), sampled before the second cycle of nivolumab. The receptors shown here come from a human donor with classical Hodgkin lymphoma. CDR3s include the opening cysteine and the closing phenylalanine or tryptophan. D genes are given only for firm matches. Size tells how often a clone was seen (once, few, many) or the class of an expanded clone, and some rows leave it out.

j_call d_call v_call clone_size cdr3_length cdr3_aa cdr3_nt
TRBJ1-5 - TRBV12-5 once 16 CASGLVGGASNQPQHF TGTGCTAGTGGTTTGGTAGGGGGGGCAAGCAATCAGCCCCAGCATTTT
TRBJ2-5 TRBD2 TRBV9 once 16 CASSVGVAGGRETQYF TGTGCCAGCAGCGTAGGGGTAGCGGGAGGCCGGGAGACCCAGTACTTC
TRBJ2-3 TRBD1 TRBV7-3 - 13 CASGGQGLGTQYF TGTGCCAGCGGAGGACAGGGGCTCGGTACGCAGTATTTT
TRBJ2-6 TRBD1 TRBV25-1 - 17 CASSPGQGKSGANVLTF TGTGCCAGCAGTCCGGGACAGGGGAAGTCTGGGGCCAACGTCCTGACTTTC
TRBJ2-5 TRBD1 TRBV2 - 13 CASSLGTGQTQYF TGTGCCAGCAGTTTGGGGACAGGCCAGACCCAGTACTTC
TRBJ2-7 TRBD1 TRBV18 - 15 CASSPSGQGNYEQYF TGTGCCAGCTCACCGTCGGGACAGGGAAACTACGAGCAGTACTTC
TRBJ2-3 - TRBV30 - 18 CAWRRRPEEGRLKDTQYF TGTGCCTGGAGGAGGCGTCCGGAAGAAGGCAGATTAAAAGATACGCAGTATTTT
TRBJ1-6 TRBD1 TRBV4-3 once 16 CASSQDRGQFNSPLHF TGCGCCAGCAGCCAAGATCGGGGACAGTTTAATTCACCCCTCCACTTT
TRBJ2-1 - TRBV7-2 - 14 CASSLGVSYNEQFF TGTGCCAGCAGCTTGGGCGTCTCCTACAATGAGCAGTTCTTC
TRBJ1-3 - TRBV29-1 - 13 CSVGTSSGNTIYF TGCAGCGTTGGAACGAGCTCTGGAAACACCATATATTTT
TRBJ2-1 TRBD1 TRBV9 - 16 CASSVPTGASYNEQFF TGTGCCAGCAGCGTACCTACAGGGGCAAGTTACAATGAGCAGTTCTTC
TRBJ2-2 - TRBV6-5 once 14 CASSEGHTTGELFF TGTGCCAGCAGTGAAGGGCATACCACCGGGGAGCTGTTTTTT
TRBJ2-1 TRBD1 TRBV12-5 many 17 CASGLGSSRGTGNEQFF TGTGCTAGTGGTTTGGGCTCCAGCAGGGGGACAGGCAATGAGCAGTTCTTC
TRBJ2-2 - TRBV27 - 16 CASSPTARGFTGELFF TGTGCCAGCAGTCCGACCGCCAGGGGCTTCACCGGGGAGCTGTTTTTT
TRBJ1-1 - TRBV7-9 few 15 CASSPDGVWDTEAFF TGTGCCAGCAGTCCAGACGGGGTTTGGGACACTGAAGCTTTCTTT
TRBJ2-7 TRBD2 TRBV28 - 17 CASSLVTSGVISYEQYF TGTGCCAGCAGTTTAGTAACTAGCGGGGTTATCTCCTACGAGCAGTACTTC
TRBJ1-3 - TRBV18 - 17 CASSYDLGPNTGNTIYF TGTGCCAGCTCATATGACCTCGGACCTAACACTGGAAACACCATATATTTT